These T cell receptor beta chains were read from a single sample in a study of beta chain features in type 1 diabetes. The data were produced by immunoSEQ multiplex PCR, yet TCRdb's version contains in-frame clones alone and is incomplete. The sample includes some 120,000 clones, around a sixth of them seen just once. Material for sequencing was central memory CD4+ T cells from blood. The receptors here all came from a man aged 18 to 30 with type 1 diabetes. Each CDR3 is given with its conserved first and last residue. D genes are given only for firm matches. Clone sizes are given selectively: once, few, many, or a class where the clone is expanded.

TRBJ2-1 NA NA TRBV30 CAWSADTGSLYNEQFF TGTGCCTGGAGTGCCGATACAGGTTCCCTCTACAATGAGCAGTTCTTC
TRBJ2-7 few TRBD2 TRBV7-2 CASSPSGGFYEQYF TGTGCCAGCAGCCCCAGCGGGGGTTTCTACGAGCAGTACTTC
TRBJ1-2 NA NA TRBV25-1 CASSWGGNGYTF TGTGCCAGCTCCTGGGGGGGGAACGGCTACACCTTC
TRBJ2-7 few NA TRBV6-5 CASSRERGFEQYF TGTGCCAGCAGTCGGGAACGTGGGTTCGAGCAGTACTTC
TRBJ2-7 NA NA TRBV29-1 CSVEIGTASYEQYF TGCAGCGTTGAGATTGGGACGGCTTCCTACGAGCAGTACTTC
TRBJ2-1 NA TRBD2 TRBV6-5 CASSHQTGLAYEQFF TGTGCCAGCAGTCACCAAACGGGACTAGCGTATGAGCAGTTCTTC
TRBJ2-7 NA NA TRBV6-5 CASTQGHEQYF TGTGCCAGCACCCAGGGTCACGAGCAGTACTTC
TRBJ2-5 NA TRBD1 TRBV2 CASSRTGTGQETQYF TGTGCCAGCAGCCGAACCGGGACAGGCCAAGAGACCCAGTACTTC
TRBJ2-3 few NA TRBV2 CASMGGDTDTQYF TGTGCCAGCATGGGCGGGGACACAGATACGCAGTATTTT
TRBJ2-5 NA NA TRBV9 CASSENGNRWETQYF TGTGCCAGCAGCGAGAATGGGAATAGGTGGGAGACCCAGTACTTC
TRBJ2-2 NA TRBD1 TRBV29-1 CSVRDRGFGELFF TGCAGCGTCCGGGACAGGGGCTTCGGGGAGCTGTTTTTT
TRBJ2-7 NA TRBD1 TRBV6-5 CASSGGAPNEQYF TGTGCCAGCTCAGGGGGCGCTCCCAACGAGCAGTACTTC
TRBJ2-3 NA TRBD2 TRBV2 CASSEERGGVDTQYF TGTGCCAGCAGTGAGGAACGGGGGGGCGTGGATACGCAGTATTTT
TRBJ2-7 NA NA TRBV5-1 CASSLLNQEHEQYF TGCGCCAGCAGCTTGTTGAATCAAGAGCACGAGCAGTACTTC
TRBJ1-5 few NA TRBV20-1 CSARDDQPQHF TGCAGTGCTAGAGATGATCAGCCCCAGCATTTT
TRBJ2-3 many NA TRBV9 CASSVGKDTQYF TGTGCCAGCAGCGTAGGGAAGGATACGCAGTATTTT
TRBJ2-5 NA TRBD2 TRBV29-1 CSVRLRGREWEQYF TGCAGCGTACGTCTGCGCGGGAGGGAATGGGAGCAGTACTTC
TRBJ1-2 NA NA TRBV5-4 CASSQAAVNGYTF TGTGCCAGCAGCCAAGCTGCAGTTAACGGCTACACCTTC
TRBJ2-5 NA TRBD1 TRBV7-9 CASSSDRGKETQYF TGTGCCAGCAGCTCGGACAGGGGAAAAGAGACCCAGTACTTC
TRBJ1-5 NA NA TRBV6-1 CASSELKQPQHF TGTGCCAGCAGTGAATTGAAGCAGCCCCAGCATTTT
TRBJ2-1 many TRBD2 TRBV28 CASASGSSYNEQFF TGTGCCAGCGCTAGCGGTAGCTCCTACAATGAGCAGTTCTTC
TRBJ2-3 NA NA TRBV5-1 CASSSAGASTDTQYF TGCGCCAGCAGCTCCGCGGGGGCCAGCACAGATACGCAGTATTTT
TRBJ1-2 NA NA TRBV7-2 CASSSSSGGLGYTF TGTGCCAGCAGCTCATCCAGCGGGGGCTTGGGCTACACCTTC
TRBJ2-7 NA NA TRBV6-1 CASSEQASYEQYF TGTGCCAGCAGTGAACAGGCTAGCTACGAGCAGTACTTC
TRBJ2-4 NA NA TRBV6-5 CASTARNIQYF TGTGCCAGCACCGCCCGGAACATTCAGTACTTC
TRBJ2-1 NA NA TRBV7-2 CASSFSATANYQFF TGTGCCAGCAGCTTCAGCGCTACAGCGAACTACCAGTTCTTC
TRBJ2-1 NA TRBD2 TRBV7-9 CASSASTTSGYNEQFF TGTGCCAGCAGCGCATCCACTACTAGCGGCTACAATGAGCAGTTCTTC
TRBJ2-3 few NA TRBV21-1 CASSTCPTQYF TGTGCCAGCAGTACTTGTCCCACGCAGTATTTT
TRBJ1-5 NA NA TRBV7-6 CASSLDLGQPQHF TGTGCCAGCAGCTTAGATTTGGGTCAGCCCCAGCATTTT
TRBJ2-7 few NA TRBV7-2 CASSLARSSSYEQYF TGTGCCAGCAGCTTAGCCCGAAGTAGCTCCTACGAGCAGTACTTC
TRBJ1-6 few NA TRBV21-1 CASSKREGLNYNSPLHF TGTGCCAGCAGCAAACGTGAAGGGCTCAACTATAATTCACCCCTCCACTTT
TRBJ2-3 medium-sized NA TRBV2 CASNAAGAVTTDTQYF TGTGCCAGCAACGCGGCCGGGGCGGTCACCACAGATACGCAGTATTTT
TRBJ2-3 NA NA TRBV5-1 CASSPGEGTDTQYF TGCGCCAGCAGCCCGGGGGAGGGCACAGATACGCAGTATTTT
TRBJ2-7 few TRBD2 TRBV5-1 CASRRTSSYEQYF TGCGCCAGCAGAAGGACTAGCAGCTACGAGCAGTACTTC
TRBJ2-3 NA NA TRBV4-1 CASSQVRARSTDTQYF TGCGCCAGCAGCCAAGTACGCGCGAGATCCACAGATACGCAGTATTTT
TRBJ2-3 NA NA TRBV9 CASSPSTDTQYF TGTGCCAGCAGCCCTAGCACAGATACGCAGTATTTT
TRBJ2-3 few NA TRBV5-1 CASTRQASSNTQYF TGCGCCAGCACACGACAGGCGAGCTCCAATACGCAGTATTTT
TRBJ1-1 few TRBD1 TRBV7-2 CASSLENRGSAFF TGTGCCAGCAGCTTGGAAAACAGGGGGTCTGCTTTCTTT
TRBJ1-2 few TRBD1 TRBV6-6 CASTWGGTDYGYTF TGTGCCAGCACCTGGGGCGGGACAGACTATGGCTACACCTTC
TRBJ2-1 few TRBD1 TRBV6-4 CASRVQGAVGEQFF TGTGCCAGCAGGGTACAGGGGGCGGTCGGTGAGCAGTTCTTC
TRBJ2-1 NA NA TRBV18 CASSPPMGAYNEQFF TGTGCCAGCTCACCACCGATGGGGGCATACAATGAGCAGTTCTTC
TRBJ2-7 few TRBD1 TRBV10-3 CASSPGQGLGEQYF TGTGCCAGCTCACCGGGACAGGGCCTTGGCGAGCAGTACTTC
TRBJ2-3 few NA TRBV14 CASSLSRDTDTQYF TGTGCCAGCAGCCTGTCACGGGACACAGATACGCAGTATTTT
TRBJ2-6 NA NA TRBV5-4 CASQPPPNSGANVLTF TGTGCCAGCCAGCCCCCTCCCAACTCTGGGGCCAACGTCCTGACTTTC
TRBJ2-7 NA NA TRBV7-2 CASSQVYEQYF TGTGCCAGCAGTCAGGTATACGAGCAGTACTTC